The T cell receptor beta chain described here comes from a study of vaccination and CD4 T cells after COVID-19 (dated by TCRdb to the early 2020s). Broadly, across the study: Convalescent patients had a positive SARS-CoV-2 result on nasal swab PCR, and of these patients, 8 or 9 had mild disease and one had severe disease. The cultures were stimulated with overlapping spike peptide pools from SARS-CoV-2 and from the common cold coronaviruses HCoV-NL63, HCoV-OC43 and HCoV-229E. Participants got two doses of the Pfizer-BioNTech BNT162b2 vaccine (n=8) or two doses of the Moderna mRNA-1273 vaccine (n=2). In 10 COVID-19 convalescent patients and 4 infection-naive healthy vaccine recipients, the spike-specific CD4+ TCR repertoire before mRNA vaccination was compared with the repertoire after mRNA vaccination. Post-vaccine blood samples were obtained a median of around 67 days after the second vaccine dose, with a range of about 12 to 241 days. Six males and four females were included in the convalescent cohort, with two Hispanic individuals, seven Caucasians, two Asians and one multiracial person represented. Control cultures used a CEFX viral epitope pool as positive control, an HIV-1 Nef peptide pool as negative control, or no peptide. Post-COVID blood samples from convalescent patients were collected a median of around 100 days after diagnosis, with a range of roughly 35 to 170 days. What the authors observed across the whole study: The number of convalescent patients in the study was relatively small, and the study did not examine early timepoints following natural infection. In convalescent patients, nearly all vaccine-specific clones (304 of 307) were found to be mono-reactive for SARS-CoV-2 spike rather than cross-reactive with common cold coronaviruses. The median count of SARS-CoV-2-reactive clonotypes went up from about 23 after infection to more than 30 after vaccination, although the change was not significant. Among the post-vaccine SARS-CoV-2-reactive clones in convalescent patients, a median about 87% showed up only after vaccination, which suggests vaccine-specific priming.

The treatment or condition label, as the study defines it: approximately nine-day PBMC culture with coronavirus spike peptide pools or control peptides (ViraFEST assay). The ViraFEST assay, used in the study, expanded antigen-specific T cells with peptide pools and then identified the expanded clonotypes through TCR sequencing. The positive SARS-CoV-2 PCR tests of the convalescent patients were dated from March to December 2020, before the Alpha, Beta and Delta variants emerged in the United States. Each well held approximately 2 million PBMCs cultured in IMDM containing around 5.1% human AB serum and approximately 9.1 IU/ml IL-2, with roughly 10 ug/ml peptide pools added. Half of the culture medium was replaced with fresh IL-2-containing medium on days 3 and 7. After around 10 days of culture, CD4+ T cells were isolated by negative selection with the EasySep CD4+ T cell isolation kit. Ficoll-Paque Plus gradient centrifugation was used to isolate PBMCs from whole blood, and the isolated PBMCs were then either used fresh or cryopreserved at -140C. In general, triplicate wells were set up for every culture condition.

Libraries were constructed by PCR. TCR sequencing of DNA from cultured CD4+ T cells used the Oncomine TCR Beta short-read assay at the Johns Hopkins FTIC core. The QIAamp micro DNA kit was used to extract genomic DNA from the cultured CD4+ T cells. Oncomine TCR Beta libraries made from cultured CD4+ T cells were pooled using unique dual indexes and sequenced on an Illumina iSeq 100. From the authors' description of their analysis: Non-productive sequences were filtered out, and CDR3s that did not start with C, did not end with F or W, or were shorter than 7 amino acids were discarded. The MANAFEST web application was used to identify antigen-specific clonotypes by comparing peptide-stimulated wells against reference wells and other culture wells. An FDR below 0.05, an odds ratio above 5, and a productive frequency above 0.1% in at least two of three replicate wells were required for clones to be considered positive. A clonotype was classed as cross-reactive if the clonotype showed significant expansion both in SARS-CoV-2 spike wells and in at least one common cold coronavirus spike condition. Using R version 3.6.1, CDR3 homology was evaluated through Levenshtein distances (stringdist) along with unrooted phylogenetic trees (ape). The public reads were run again by TCRdb, first through fastp at Q25 and then through MiXCR, and only productive beta chains were kept. A single entry per CDR3 protein holds the most common genes and DNA from its merged rows. The V and J calls were determined by TCRdb, not by the authors. The sample includes thousands of distinct CDR3 sequences, with more than 50% observed a single time. The ten biggest clones cover roughly a fifth of the sample.

Comments on this clonotype: The antigen this receptor binds is unknown. Per-nucleotide qualities are absent, and no much larger clonotype sits a single base away.

V has 6 bases trimmed and J has 8 bases trimmed; junction bases matching no gene number 8. From cysteine to phenylalanine, the CDR3 is 15 amino acids long. Only the CDR3 DNA is retained, 45 bases long and in frame from the first base. For CDR1 and CDR2, the germline V gene (reference sequence) lists LNHDA and SQIVND. This receptor chain uses TRBV19 and TRBJ2-3, and 13 bases in between align with TRBD2. The TCR comes from a human donor with COVID-19. The sequencing here drew on cultured CD4+ T cells from blood, taken after SARS-CoV-2 vaccination. The CDR3 is CASSPGLAGSATQYF. Here is the DNA: TGTGCCAGTAGCCCGGGACTAGCGGGGTCGGCTACGCAGTATTTT.